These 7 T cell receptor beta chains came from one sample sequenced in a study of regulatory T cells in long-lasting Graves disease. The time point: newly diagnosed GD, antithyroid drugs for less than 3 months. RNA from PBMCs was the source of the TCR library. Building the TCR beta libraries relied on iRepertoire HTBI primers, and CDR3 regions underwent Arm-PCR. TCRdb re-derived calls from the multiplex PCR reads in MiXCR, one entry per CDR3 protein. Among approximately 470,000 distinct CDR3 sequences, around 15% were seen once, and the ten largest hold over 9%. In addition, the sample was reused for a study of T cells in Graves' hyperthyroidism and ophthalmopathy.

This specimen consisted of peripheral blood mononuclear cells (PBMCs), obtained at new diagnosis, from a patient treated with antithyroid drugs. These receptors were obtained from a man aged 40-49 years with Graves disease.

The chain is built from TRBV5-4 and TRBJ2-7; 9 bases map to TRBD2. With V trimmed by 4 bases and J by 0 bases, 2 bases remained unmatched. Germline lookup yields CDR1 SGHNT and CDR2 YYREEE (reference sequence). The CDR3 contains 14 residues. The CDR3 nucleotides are TGTGCCAGCAGCCCTAGCGGGGACTCCTACGAGCAGTACTTC. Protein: CASSPSGDSYEQYF.

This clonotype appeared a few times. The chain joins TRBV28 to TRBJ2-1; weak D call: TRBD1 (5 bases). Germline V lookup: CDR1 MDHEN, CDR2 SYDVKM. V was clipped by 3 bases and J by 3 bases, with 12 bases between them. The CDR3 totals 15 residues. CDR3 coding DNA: TGTGCCAGCAGTTTCCCGACAGAAAGCTACAATGAGCAGTTCTTC. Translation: CASSFPTESYNEQFF.

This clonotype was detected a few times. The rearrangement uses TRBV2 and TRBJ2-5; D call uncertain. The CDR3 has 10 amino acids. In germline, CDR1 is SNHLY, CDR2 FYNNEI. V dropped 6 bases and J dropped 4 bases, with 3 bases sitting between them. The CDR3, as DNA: TGTGCCAGCAGGGTAGAGACCCAGTACTTC. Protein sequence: CASRVETQYF.

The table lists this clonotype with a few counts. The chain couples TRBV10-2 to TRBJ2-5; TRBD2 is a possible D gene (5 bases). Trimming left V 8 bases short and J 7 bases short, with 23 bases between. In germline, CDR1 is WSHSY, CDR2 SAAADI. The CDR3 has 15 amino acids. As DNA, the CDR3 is TGCGCCAGCCGCTGGACGGAGCGGCCGGATGGGACCCAGTACTTC. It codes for CASRWTERPDGTQYF.

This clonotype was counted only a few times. CDR3 nucleotide sequence: TGTGCCAGCAGCGGTATAGGAGGGCCGGGTTACGAGCAGTACTTC. Its protein is CASSGIGGPGYEQYF. The chain has TRBV9 and TRBJ2-7; possibly TRBD2 for D (6 bases). Germline CDR1 SGDLS, CDR2 YYNGEE. The CDR3 has 15 amino acids. Trimming left V 3 bases short and J 4 bases short, with 17 bases between.

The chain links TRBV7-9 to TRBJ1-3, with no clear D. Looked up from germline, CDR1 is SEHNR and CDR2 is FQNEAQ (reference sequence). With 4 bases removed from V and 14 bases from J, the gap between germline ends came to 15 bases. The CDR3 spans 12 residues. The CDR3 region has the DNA TGTGCCAGCAGCTCAGGCGCACTCCATCTATATTTT. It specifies CASSSGALHLYF. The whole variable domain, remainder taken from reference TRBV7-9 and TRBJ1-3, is DTGVSQNPRHKITKRGQNVTFRCDPISEHNRLYWYRQTLGQGPEFLTYFQNEAQLEKSRLLSDRFSAERPKGSFSTLEIQRTEQGDSAMYLCASSSGALHLYFGEGSWLTVV.

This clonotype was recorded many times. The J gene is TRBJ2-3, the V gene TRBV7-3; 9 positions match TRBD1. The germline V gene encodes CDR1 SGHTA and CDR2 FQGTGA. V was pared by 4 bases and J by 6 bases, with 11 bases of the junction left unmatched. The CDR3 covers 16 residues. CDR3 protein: CASSSVTGGSGDTQYF. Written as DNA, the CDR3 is TGTGCCAGCAGCTCCGTGACAGGGGGGTCCGGTGATACGCAGTATTTT.